Listed here are 4 T cell receptor beta chains from one sample, sequenced in a study of T and B cells in COVID-19 patients. TRB rearrangements were amplified by multiplex PCR with BIOMED2 TRB-A/B primers. TCRdb called the multiplex PCR reads again in MiXCR, with one record for every CDR3 protein. The data show roughly 15,000 distinct CDR3 sequences, roughly 26% seen once. Blood genomic DNA input for TRB amplification was roughly 220-500 ng. The sequenced sample consisted of blood. The receptors were sampled from a human donor who had recovered from COVID-19.

About this clonotype itself: This may be a read error, as it is one base from a much larger clone. The CDR3 is CASSDRNGNKPQHF. DNA for the CDR3: TGTGCCAGTAGTGATCGCAATGGCAATAAGCCCCAGCATTTT. This chain joins TRBV19 and TRBJ1-5; D remains unclear. Germline CDR1 LNHDA, CDR2 SQIVND (reference sequence). The CDR3 is 14 residues long.

This chain connects TRBV14 to TRBJ2-7, with D possibly TRBD1 on 6 matching bases. Germline V CDR1 and CDR2: SGHDN, FVKESK. The CDR3 runs 12 residues. The V and J ends lost 4 bases and 3 bases respectively, with 7 bases between them. DNA for the CDR3: TGTGCCAGCAGCCCGACAGGCTACGAGCAGTACTTC. Protein sequence: CASSPTGYEQYF.

The chain is built from TRBV19 and TRBJ2-1; 16 bases are shared with TRBD2. The CDR3 is 18 amino acids. Looked up from germline, CDR1 is LNHDA and CDR2 is SQIVND (reference sequence). The V segment lost 0 bases and the J segment 8 bases; nucleotides outside the gene matches: 7. In DNA form, the CDR3 reads TGTGCCAGTAGTATAGATGGGGGGACTAGCGGGAGGGGATATGAGCAGTTCTTC. It is translated as CASSIDGGTSGRGYEQFF.

The chain links TRBV6-1 to TRBJ1-5, with 9 bases fitting TRBD1. Germline V gene data show CDR1 as MNHNS and CDR2 as SASEGT. The CDR3 loop spans 15 amino acids. The junction had 5 bases not matched to a gene; V was cut back by 8 bases and J by 0 bases. CDR3: CASHGQGYSNQPQHF. CDR3 sequence (DNA): TGTGCCAGCCATGGACAGGGGTATAGCAATCAGCCCCAGCATTTT.